This T cell receptor beta chain was documented in a study of cytomegalovirus exposure and HLA in healthy donors. Study-wide points: The classifier, whose performance was assessed in both the original and validation cohorts, reportedly diagnosed cytomegalovirus status with high specificity and sensitivity.

Germline values: CDR1 SGHTA, CDR2 FQGNSA. V lost 5 bases and J lost 4; bases outside the gene matches: 6. There are 15 residues in the CDR3. With 60 Vbeta and 13 Jbeta primers, the PCR was carried out. Assay: immunoSEQ multiplex PCR; the TCRdb copy retains only in-frame clones and omits some. The profile covers just over 150,000 clones, with approximately 79% appearing a single time and under 8% taken by the ten largest. In the case of this clone: The antigen is unknown.

V gene TRBV7-2 combines with J gene TRBJ1-3; 9 positions agree with TRBD1. The material sequenced was PBMCs. The TCR originated in a woman between 45 and 65 years old in good health and CMV-seropositive. CDR3: CASSQGQGGGNTIYF. The CDR3 nucleotides read TGTGCCAGCAGCCAGGGACAGGGCGGGGGAAACACCATATATTTT.